The 14 T cell receptor beta chains in this list originate from one sample, sequenced in a study of a mutant IDH1 vaccine in newly diagnosed glioma. The method was immunoSEQ multiplex PCR; TCRdb's version includes in-frame clones alone and lacks a portion of them. The data contain around 60,000 clones, around four fifths of them singletons. The antigens these receptors bind are not known. Stated time point: week 35, safety follow-up. Alongside topical imiquimod, each dose of vaccine comprised 300 ug of mutant IDH1 20-mer peptide. Sequences were derived from PBMCs, sampled from a glioma patient whose treatment included an IDH1 peptide vaccine. These receptor sequences come from a man aged 25-45 years with glioma.

This rearrangement joins TRBV21-1 to TRBJ2-4. TRBV21-1 has pseudogene status. The CDR3 extends over 14 amino acids. The CDR3 DNA sequence: TGTGCCAGCAGCGTGAATCTAGCCAAAAACATTCAGTACTTC. Its translation is CASSVNLAKNIQYF.

The chain joins TRBV19 to TRBJ1-1; no firm D call. Trimming cost V 3 bases and J 5 bases, with 16 bases left between them. Germline-derived CDR1 and CDR2 are LNHDA and SQIVND (reference sequence). The CDR3 totals 15 residues. The CDR3 region has the DNA TGTGCCAGTAGTATCGGGAGAGGGTTTGGTACTGAAGCTTTCTTT. Its protein is CASSIGRGFGTEAFF.

The chain recombines TRBV5-1 with TRBJ1-1, with a weak D call TRBD1 (5 bases). The V gene's germline CDR1 is SGHRS and CDR2 YFSETQ. This CDR3 comprises 16 residues. Trimming stripped 2 bases from V and 3 bases from J, with 17 bases between. CDR3 sequence reads: CASSLNLRGLDTEAFF. CDR3 coding DNA: TGCGCCAGCAGCTTAAACTTGAGGGGATTGGACACTGAAGCTTTCTTT.

The CDR3 sequence is CASSSRPDQPQHF. CDR3 nucleotides: TGTGCCAGCAGCTCCCGTCCTGATCAGCCCCAGCATTTT. The chain couples TRBV11-1 to TRBJ1-5; no clear D. The CDR3 is 13 amino acids. With 4 bases removed from V and 5 bases from J, the gap between germline ends came to 9 bases. Germline V gene sequence: CDR1 SGHAT, CDR2 FQDESV (reference sequence).

J is TRBJ2-5 and V is TRBV11-2, with TRBD1 identical over 12 bases. Per germline, CDR1 SGHAT and CDR2 FQNNGV. CDR3 length: 17 residues. After removal of 1 base from V and 5 bases from J, the junction contained 8 bases not matched to a gene. This CDR3 is CASSLVGGTGGQETQYF. DNA of the CDR3: TGTGCCAGCAGCTTAGTAGGGGGGACAGGGGGCCAGGAGACCCAGTACTTC.

The chain is built from TRBV5-1 and TRBJ2-1; 10 bases fit TRBD2. The J segment lost 1 base and the V segment lost 2 bases, leaving 6 bases of the junction unmatched. The CDR3 runs to 17 residues. The V gene's germline CDR1 is SGHRS and CDR2 YFSETQ. As DNA, the CDR3 is TGCGCCAGCAGCTTTAGCGGGGGGCCTCTATCCTACAATGAGCAGTTCTTC. Translated: CASSFSGGPLSYNEQFF.

This chain links TRBV2 with TRBJ2-7; D may correspond to TRBD1 or TRBD2 (5 bases each). The V end lost 7 bases, the J end lost 5 bases, and 9 bases lay between the germline ends. The germline CDR1 and CDR2 sequences are SNHLY and FYNNEI. The CDR3 runs to 11 residues. The CDR3 here is CASTLGDEQYF. The CDR3, as DNA: TGTGCCAGCACCCTGGGGGACGAGCAGTACTTC.

V gene TRBV5-1 combines with J gene TRBJ1-1, with D hard to call. Germline assignment: CDR1 SGHRS and CDR2 YFSETQ. V dropped 0 bases and J dropped 0 bases, with 15 bases sitting between them. The CDR3 covers 17 residues. For the CDR3, the DNA is TGCGCCAGCAGCTTGGTGGAAAGGCAGCACATGAACACTGAAGCTTTCTTT. Residues: CASSLVERQHMNTEAFF.

J is TRBJ2-7 and V is TRBV19; D gene ambiguous. Germline V gene sequence: CDR1 LNHDA, CDR2 SQIVND (reference sequence). The CDR3 length is 13 residues. Trimming stripped 5 bases from V and 1 base from J, with 9 bases between. CDR3 nucleotides: TGTGCCAGTAGTCCTGACTCTTCCTACGAGCAGTACTTC. Protein sequence: CASSPDSSYEQYF. The variable domain in full, with the rest retrieved from reference TRBV19 and TRBJ2-7, is DGGITQSPKYLFRKEGQNVTLSCEQNLNHDAMYWYRQDPGQGLRLIYYSQIVNDFQKGDIAEGYSVSREKKESFPLTVTSAQKNPTAFYLCASSPDSSYEQYFGPGTRLTVT.

The rearrangement links TRBV5-1 to TRBJ2-3; TRBD2 might be the D (5 bases). Germline CDR1 SGHRS, CDR2 YFSETQ. Trimming stripped 7 bases from V and 1 base from J, with 16 bases between. The CDR3 runs 15 residues. CDR3: CASFRTGVGTDTQYF. In nucleotides, the CDR3 is TGCGCCAGCTTCAGAACCGGGGTCGGCACAGATACGCAGTATTTT.

The V and J genes are TRBV7-6 and TRBJ2-5; 7 positions match TRBD1. The CDR3 runs 13 residues. V lost 10 bases and J lost 5; bases outside the gene matches: 10. Germline V CDR1 and CDR2: SGHVS, FNYEAQ. This CDR3 reads CATQGVWNETQYF. CDR3 nucleotide sequence: TGTGCCACCCAGGGGGTTTGGAATGAGACCCAGTACTTC.

The chain uses TRBV7-9 and TRBJ1-2, with TRBD1 identical over 7 bases. The CDR3 is 13 amino acids. Looked up from germline, CDR1 is SEHNR and CDR2 is FQNEAQ (reference sequence). V trimming: 4 bases; J trimming: 6 bases; junction bases outside the gene matches: 5. CDR3 DNA: TGTGCCAGCAGCTCCGCGACAGGGAATGGCTACACCTTC. Translating gives CASSSATGNGYTF. The entire variable domain, with the rest obtained from reference TRBV7-9 and TRBJ1-2, is as follows: DTGVSQNPRHKITKRGQNVTFRCDPISEHNRLYWYRQTLGQGPEFLTYFQNEAQLEKSRLLSDRFSAERPKGSFSTLEIQRTEQGDSAMYLCASSSATGNGYTFGSGTRLTVV.

J is TRBJ1-5 and V is TRBV6-4, with D tentatively TRBD1 (5 bases). The CDR3 spans 15 residues. The V and J ends lost 4 bases and 5 bases respectively, with 15 bases between them. CDR1 is MRHNA and CDR2 is SNTAGT in the germline V gene. DNA of the CDR3: TGTGCCAGCAGTGCTGGGGTAGGGGACGATCAGCCCCAGCATTTT. It is translated as CASSAGVGDDQPQHF.

This clone turned up a few times. This rearrangement joins TRBV7-6 to TRBJ2-7; 10 positions match TRBD2. Losses at the gene ends were 2 bases for V and 3 bases for J; bases not matched to a gene: 4. This CDR3 has 15 residues. Germline V gives CDR1 SGHVS, CDR2 FNYEAQ. CDR3 amino acids: CASSLNPSGGYEQYF. The DNA of the CDR3 is TGTGCCAGCAGCTTAAATCCTAGCGGGGGCTACGAGCAGTACTTC.